This entry features one T cell receptor beta chain sequence. Its antigen remains unknown. For the second PCR, which ran for about 7 to 11 cycles, a sample-barcoded 5' primer and a J-beta primer mix were used. MiXCR, applied by TCRdb to the 5' RACE reads, yields one record per CDR3 protein. The table lists roughly 720,000 distinct CDR3 sequences, about 53% of them singletons, with under 50% in the top ten. These data are taken from a study of blood T cells in healthy people across ages. PBMCs were isolated at a quantity of at least 6 million per sample. Per sample, no less than 5.5 micrograms of total RNA were extracted. The CDR3 sequence is 11 residues long. With V trimmed by 6 bases and J by 8 bases, 3 bases remained unmatched. Study outcomes and limitations: Compared with aged donors, long-lived donors showed fewer expanded clones, suggesting selection. TCR beta diversity, measured per million T cells, fell in a roughly linear way with age.

This TCR derives from a man older than 75 in good health. The chain uses TRBV12-3 or TRBV12-4 and TRBJ1-2, with 7 nucleotides matching TRBD1. Sequenced: blood. The CDR3 DNA is TGTGCCAGCAGGAACAGGGGCGGCTACACCTTC. It yields the protein CASRNRGGYTF.